This T cell receptor beta chain was obtained from a study of blood T cell repertoires in COVID-19. About the study: COVID-19 samples collected from the United States, Italy and Spain covered acute and convalescent phases. From T cells, B-cell-depleted T cells, or PBMCs came the material, which was cDNA or gDNA.

The count of this clone is one. Original analysis: Reference gene primers were amplified, and this amplification served to estimate nucleated cell counts. Sequencing used immunoSEQ multiplex PCR; TCRdb keeps in-frame clones, though not all of them. V, J and clone size were drawn from that table, and D and trimming were deduced from the DNA. This sample has more than 95,000 clones, with 84% found just once. The CDR3 length is 14 residues. CDR1 SNHLY and CDR2 FYNNEI come from the germline V gene. The germline V and J ends were trimmed by 7 bases and 4 bases, with 15 bases remaining between them. V usage is TRBV2 and J usage is TRBJ2-3, with D maybe TRBD2 (6 bases). The sequenced sample was peripheral blood. This clonotype was sampled from a man aged 55 to 70 with acute or convalescent COVID-19. CDR3 sequence reads: CASTGGIASDTQYF. CDR3 DNA: TGTGCCAGCACTGGCGGGATTGCTTCAGATACGCAGTATTTT.